This T cell receptor (beta chain) was sequenced during a study of technical replicates of blood from a handful of donors (dated by TCRdb to 2016 to 2017). CDR1 and CDR2 are drawn from the germline V gene: SGHVS, FNYEAQ. V is pared back by 3 bases and J by 9 bases, with 11 bases lying between the germline termini. From its cysteine to its phenylalanine, the CDR3 spans 12 amino acids. Just the 36-base CDR3 DNA is kept, in frame starting at base 1. Libraries were prepared through the immunoSEQ multiplex PCR assay. Drawn from immuneACCESS, this table holds only the in-frame rearrangements with V and J called that TCRdb kept. Clones are partly lost; checked studies trace under half to an unresolved V gene and leave the rest unexplained. In this sample the table shows approximately 75,000 clones, approximately 97% of which occur a single time. Clones ranked in the top ten supply about 0.29% of the sample.

Concerning this clone itself: Its antigen remains unidentified. No base qualities exist here, and no much larger clone lies one base off it.

The V and J segments used are TRBV7-6 and TRBJ2-5; TRBD1 is a weak D gene call, 6 bases matching. The specimen sequenced was T cells isolated from PBMCs. This TCR was sampled from a human donor in good health. The sequenced DNA is TGTGCCAGCAGCTTGCCAGACAGGCCCCAGTACTTC. It translates to CASSLPDRPQYF.